These 13 T cell receptor beta chains were sequenced from one sample in a study of blood T cell repertoires in COVID-19. Produced via immunoSEQ multiplex PCR; TCRdb's table is partial and in-frame only. The sample has over 150,000 clones; roughly 86% are singletons. What was sequenced was peripheral blood. These receptors originate from a woman aged 80 or older with COVID-19, enrolled during active disease.

For this clone: This specimen includes other DNA sequences encoding the same CDR3. The rearrangement links TRBV7-2 to TRBJ1-5; 12 nucleotides align to TRBD1. Trimming took 5 bases from V and 5 from J; bases not matched to a gene: 4. The CDR3 covers 15 residues. The V gene's germline CDR1 is SGHTA and CDR2 FQGNSA. The CDR3 DNA follows: TGTGCCAGCAGCCTGGGACAGGGGGCGGATCAGCCCCAGCATTTT. It yields the protein CASSLGQGADQPQHF.

Only a few counts were recorded for this clone. The chain links TRBV6-5 to TRBJ2-1; TRBD2 matches 10 bases. The CDR3 runs 16 residues. Unmatched junction bases numbered 8, after V lost 2 bases and J lost 7 bases. Germline V CDR1 and CDR2: MNHEY, SVGAGI. In nucleotides, the CDR3 is TGTGCCAGCAGTTACAGCGTAGCGGGAGGAAGGAATGAGCAGTTCTTC. Protein sequence: CASSYSVAGGRNEQFF.

The chain uses TRBV12-5 and TRBJ2-3; possibly TRBD1 for D (7 bases). Between the trimmed V and J ends, which lost 8 bases and 4 bases, there was a span of 19 bases. In germline, CDR1 is LGHNT, CDR2 FRNRAP. This CDR3 contains 15 residues. The CDR3 DNA reads as TGTGCTAGTCCTATTATCCAGGGGGGCGCAGATACGCAGTATTTT. This translates into CASPIIQGGADTQYF.

This chain connects TRBV28 to TRBJ1-5, with D uncertain. CDR1 is MDHEN and CDR2 is SYDVKM in the germline V gene. V lost 3 bases and J 4 bases, leaving 7 bases between the germline ends. CDR3 length equals 13 residues. CDR3 bases: TGTGCCAGCAGTTTTTCGGGGAATCAGCCCCAGCATTTT. Its translation: CASSFSGNQPQHF.

Worth noting for this clone: One end of the junction is discordant with germline, which a read error may explain. The chain links TRBV7-7 to TRBJ2-1; tentatively, D is TRBD2 (6 bases). CDR3 length: 16 amino acids. The germline gives CDR1 SSHAT, CDR2 FNYEAQ (reference sequence). The CDR3 coding sequence is TGTGCTAGCAGCTTACGGGGGTTAGGATCCTACAATGAGCAGTTCTTC. This encodes CASSLRGLGSYNEQFF.

This clone came up once. V and J are TRBV7-9 and TRBJ1-2, with a weak D call TRBD1 (5 bases). The ends were cut back, 5 bases at V and 1 base at J, with 11 bases in the middle. Germline CDR1 is SEHNR and CDR2 is FQNEAQ (reference sequence). The CDR3 totals 14 residues. This chain's CDR3 is CASSPGQNNYGYTF. The CDR3 DNA reads TGTGCCAGCAGCCCCGGACAAAATAACTATGGCTACACCTTC.

This clone was observed a handful of times. The same CDR3 also results from other DNA sequences found in this sample. The chain carries TRBV7-3 and TRBJ2-7; TRBD1 agrees at 12 bases. Trimming removed 5 bases from V and 2 bases from J; junction bases left unmatched: 1. Germline values: CDR1 SGHTA, CDR2 FQGTGA. This CDR3 spans 14 amino acids. The CDR3 DNA sequence: TGTGCCAGCAGCCGGGACAGGGGGCCCTACGAGCAGTACTTC. Translated: CASSRDRGPYEQYF.

The J gene is TRBJ2-7, the V gene TRBV18, with 14 nucleotides matching TRBD2. The CDR3 loop spans 16 amino acids. Germline V CDR1 and CDR2: KGHSH, LQKENI. After removal of 4 bases from V and 0 bases from J, the junction contained 2 bases not matched to a gene. CDR3 loop: CASSRLAGGLSYEQYF. The DNA for the CDR3 is TGTGCCAGCTCACGACTAGCGGGAGGGCTCTCCTACGAGCAGTACTTC.

The chain couples TRBV19 to TRBJ2-1, with a tentative D call TRBD1 (6 bases). The V gene lost 5 bases and the J gene lost 6 bases, with 8 bases spanning the gap. CDR1 LNHDA and CDR2 SQIVND come from the germline V gene (reference sequence). The CDR3 has 12 amino acids. For the CDR3, the DNA is TGTGCCAGTAGTTTACAGGGCAATGAGCAGTTCTTC. As protein: CASSLQGNEQFF. Supplemented by reference TRBV19 and TRBJ2-1, the full variable domain reads DGGITQSPKYLFRKEGQNVTLSCEQNLNHDAMYWYRQDPGQGLRLIYYSQIVNDFQKGDIAEGYSVSREKKESFPLTVTSAQKNPTAFYLCASSLQGNEQFFGPGTRLTVL.

The chain combines TRBV4-2 with TRBJ2-3; unclear D gene. CDR1 is LGHNA, CDR2 YNFKEQ, per germline. The CDR3 covers 14 residues. V was trimmed by 1 base and J by 5 bases, leaving 10 bases between them. The CDR3 region has the DNA TGTGCCAGCAGCCAAGTCCAGGTGGAAGATACGCAGTATTTT. This sequence encodes CASSQVQVEDTQYF.

The V call is TRBV5-1, the J call TRBJ2-7, with D unresolved. V lost 4 bases and J lost 3, with 14 bases in between. The CDR3 runs to 14 residues. CDR1 is SGHRS and CDR2 is YFSETQ in the germline V gene. The CDR3 here is CASSVSVSFYEQYF. The CDR3 DNA sequence: TGCGCCAGCAGCGTGTCAGTCTCATTCTACGAGCAGTACTTC.

This chain connects TRBV19 to TRBJ2-2; tentatively, D is TRBD1 (5 bases). Per germline, CDR1 LNHDA and CDR2 SQIVND (reference sequence). The CDR3 loop spans 16 amino acids. Trimming left V 3 bases short and J 6 bases short, with 17 bases between. CDR3 nucleotide sequence: TGTGCCAGTAGTATTAAGATCAGGGTATTATCCGGGGAGCTGTTTTTT. This sequence encodes CASSIKIRVLSGELFF.

The chain recombines TRBV2 with TRBJ1-6; D unresolved. Deletions cut 7 bases from V and 4 bases from J, with 17 bases between. The germline CDR1 and CDR2 sequences are SNHLY and FYNNEI. The length of the CDR3 is 16 residues. CDR3 bases: TGTGCCAGCACCGGAGGCAGTAAAGCTTATAATTCACCCCTCCACTTT. It codes for CASTGGSKAYNSPLHF. The variable domain in full, completed from reference TRBV2 and TRBJ1-6, reads EPEVTQTPSHQVTQMGQEVILRCVPISNHLYFYWYRQILGQKVEFLVSFYNNEISEKSEIFDDQFSVERPDGSNFTLKIRSTKLEDSAMYFCASTGGSKAYNSPLHFGNGTRLTVT.